These 32 T cell receptor beta chains came from one sample sequenced in a study of T-cell memory formation after mild COVID-19 (dated by TCRdb to 2020 to 2022). The library was obtained by 5' RACE. The instrument was an Illumina NovaSeq 6000. The public reads were reanalyzed by TCRdb: fastp trimming at Q25, MiXCR alignment, in-frame beta chains only. Every CDR3 protein is listed once, alongside the most common genes and DNA of its rows. This sample gives approximately 210,000 distinct CDR3 sequences in total; roughly 10% of them show up just once. The top ten clonotypes cover approximately 2.8% of the sample. Sequenced: PBMCs or a T cell subset sorted from them (not recorded which). The origin of the receptors is a man younger than 30 who had mild COVID-19 (a few samples of this study predate the infection). The sample titles of this study are shuffled in the database, so cell type and time point are left out; the donor was told from shared clones.

This chain uses TRBV25-1 with TRBJ1-1, with 8 bases fitting TRBD1. V shed 5 bases and J 11 bases; nucleotides not matched to a gene: 4. Germline V gives CDR1 MGHDK, CDR2 SYGVNS. The CDR3 consists of 11 residues. The CDR3 DNA reads TGTGCCAGCAGTCGCCAGGGGGCGGCTTTCTTT. Residues: CASSRQGAAFF.

V usage is TRBV9 and J usage is TRBJ1-6; D perhaps matches TRBD1 (5 bases). The ends were cut back, 4 bases at V and 0 bases at J, with 14 bases in the middle. Germline-derived CDR1 and CDR2 are SGDLS and YYNGEE. This CDR3 has 17 amino acids. This CDR3 is CASSPRDQSSYNSPLHF. Here the CDR3 DNA reads TGTGCCAGCAGCCCTCGGGACCAAAGCTCCTATAATTCACCCCTCCACTTT.

Ten or more counts support this clonotype. The chain links TRBV6-6 to TRBJ1-2, with D tentatively TRBD1 (6 bases). Germline V gene lookup returns CDR1 MNHNY and CDR2 SVGAGI (reference sequence). Trimming took off 6 bases at V and 5 bases at J, with 13 bases between the two ends. This CDR3 has 13 residues. The CDR3: CASRPRGDYGYTF. Here the CDR3 DNA reads TGTGCCAGCAGACCTAGGGGGGATTATGGCTACACCTTC.

This clonotype was observed a few times. The V call is TRBV11-2, the J call TRBJ2-1, with TRBD2 matching 14 bases. Germline trimming cut 5 bases from V and 9 bases from J; bases unmatched to any gene: 12. CDR3 length: 17 amino acids. Germline V gives CDR1 SGHAT, CDR2 FQNNGV. CDR3 sequence reads: CASSAGLAGGRRSEQFF. The CDR3 DNA reads as TGTGCCAGCAGCGCTGGACTAGCGGGGGGCCGGAGGAGTGAGCAGTTCTTC. The full variable domain, completed using reference TRBV11-2 and TRBJ2-1, is EAGVAQSPRYKIIEKRQSVAFWCNPISGHATLYWYQQILGQGPKLLIQFQNNGVVDDSQLPKDRFSAERLKGVDSTLKIQPAKLEDSAVYLCASSAGLAGGRRSEQFFGPGTRLTVL.

This clonotype was observed a handful of times. The chain combines TRBV27 with TRBJ2-7; D may be TRBD2 (5 bases). The V end was cut by 6 bases, the J end by 0 bases, with 9 bases between. Looked up from germline, CDR1 is MNHEY and CDR2 is SMNVEV (reference sequence). The CDR3 runs 13 residues. CDR3 sequence: CASSRTFSYEQYF. In nucleotides, the CDR3 is TGTGCCAGCAGCAGGACTTTCTCCTACGAGCAGTACTTC.

The CDR3 here is CASSRPGGAGGELFF. DNA for the CDR3: TGTGCCAGCAGCAGGCCAGGGGGCGCGGGGGGGGAGCTGTTTTTT. The chain recombines TRBV7-2 with TRBJ2-2; 8 positions agree with TRBD1. From germline, CDR1 is SGHTA and CDR2 FQGNSA. Unmatched junction bases numbered 10, after V lost 5 bases and J lost 8 bases. This CDR3 comprises 15 residues.

This clonotype was seen repeatedly, ten times or more. This sequence joins TRBV5-1 and TRBJ2-3, with D possibly being TRBD2 (6 bases). The CDR3 loop spans 15 amino acids. CDR1 and CDR2 (germline): SGHRS, YFSETQ. V was shortened by 1 base and J by 2 bases, with 11 bases between the two germline ends. The CDR3 region has the DNA TGCGCCAGCAGCTTGCTGGACTATTCCACAGATACGCAGTATTTT. Its translation: CASSLLDYSTDTQYF.

The sample holds a few counts of this clonotype. The chain is built from TRBV11-3 and TRBJ1-1; TRBD1 might be the D (5 bases). V was shortened by 4 bases and J by 8 bases, with 11 bases between the two germline ends. The CDR3 covers 12 residues. Germline V CDR1 and CDR2: SGHNT, YENEEA. CDR3 coding DNA: TGTGCCAGCAGCTCCGACGGGGGAGAAGCTTTCTTT. Protein sequence: CASSSDGGEAFF.

This clonotype was observed a handful of times. The chain has TRBV5-8 and TRBJ2-2; D gene uncertain. Germline CDR1 SGHTS, CDR2 YDEGEE. The CDR3 sequence is 12 residues long. V lost 4 bases and J lost 3, with 4 bases in between. The CDR3 DNA is TGTGCCAGCAGCGGGTACACCGGGGAGCTGTTTTTT. Translating it yields CASSGYTGELFF.

The V gene is TRBV12-3 or TRBV12-4, the J gene TRBJ1-3; D is uncertain. This CDR3 has 15 amino acids. With 3 bases removed from V and 3 bases from J, the gap between germline ends came to 12 bases. CDR3 sequence: CASSFRESYGNTIYF. The CDR3 nucleotides are TGTGCCAGCAGTTTCCGGGAGTCTTATGGAAACACCATATATTTT.

This clonotype has just a few counts. This chain uses TRBV20-1 with TRBJ1-5; D is uncertain. The CDR3 runs to 12 residues. Germline-derived CDR1 and CDR2 are DFQATT and SNEGSKA (reference sequence). V was clipped by 6 bases and J by 1 base, with 7 bases between them. For the CDR3, the DNA is TGCAGTGCCGAAGACAGCAATCAGCCCCAGCATTTT. Amino acid sequence: CSAEDSNQPQHF.

With regard to this clonotype: Its ends do not fully match the called genes, so a read error is possible. CDR3 loop: CASSFDRGNTETFF. The CDR3 region has the DNA TGTGCCAGCAGTTTCGACAGGGGGAACACTGAAACTTTCTTT. The chain couples TRBV6-5 to TRBJ1-1, with 9 bases aligning to TRBD1. The CDR3 has 14 residues. Germline-derived CDR1 and CDR2 are MNHEY and SVGAGI.

This clonotype appeared a few times. The chain has TRBV12-3 or TRBV12-4 and TRBJ2-7, with 7 nucleotides matching TRBD1. Germline trimming cut 5 bases from V and 7 bases from J; bases unmatched to any gene: 11. The CDR3 spans 14 residues. For the CDR3, the DNA is TGTGCCAGCAGTCCACCGACAGGGACGGGGGAGCAGTACGTC. It specifies CASSPPTGTGEQYV.

This sequence joins TRBV5-1 and TRBJ1-6; a weak D match, TRBD1 (5 bases). Germline values: CDR1 SGHRS, CDR2 YFSETQ. V was clipped by 4 bases and J by 10 bases, with 24 bases between them. This CDR3 spans 17 amino acids. The DNA for the CDR3 is TGCGCCAGCAGCCTGCGCCAGGGACGGCCCTGGGACTCACCCCTCCACTTT. This sequence encodes CASSLRQGRPWDSPLHF. The complete variable domain, with remaining parts taken from reference TRBV5-1 and TRBJ1-6, reads KAGVTQTPRYLIKTRGQQVTLSCSPISGHRSVSWYQQTPGQGLQFLFEYFSETQRNKGNFPGRFSGRQFSNSRSEMNVSTLELGDSALYLCASSLRQGRPWDSPLHFGNGTRLTVT.

This chain uses TRBV12-3 or TRBV12-4 with TRBJ2-2; D gene ambiguous. CDR3 size: 12 residues. Trimming stripped 5 bases from V and 6 bases from J, with 7 bases between. This CDR3 is CASSVYPGELFF. The CDR3 DNA sequence: TGTGCCAGCAGTGTATACCCCGGGGAGCTGTTTTTT.

This clonotype turned up a few times. The chain joins TRBV19 to TRBJ2-1; 7 nucleotides align to TRBD2. V lost 5 bases, J lost 9 bases, and 7 bases stayed unmatched. This CDR3 contains 13 residues. Looked up from germline, CDR1 is LNHDA and CDR2 is SQIVND (reference sequence). The CDR3 loop is CASSEASGSEQFF. In DNA, the CDR3 is TGTGCCAGTAGTGAAGCTAGCGGAAGTGAGCAGTTCTTC.

This clonotype showed up many times. The chain joins TRBV5-4 to TRBJ1-1; D unresolved. V was clipped by 0 bases and J by 3 bases, with 6 bases between them. CDR3 length equals 13 residues. The germline CDR1 and CDR2 sequences are SGHNT and YYREEE (reference sequence). CDR3 coding DNA: TGTGCCAGCAGCTTGGATAGGGACACTGAAGCTTTCTTT. Translation: CASSLDRDTEAFF.

V gene TRBV7-3 combines with J gene TRBJ2-5, with 8 bases aligning to TRBD2. Germline V gene lookup returns CDR1 SGHTA and CDR2 FQGTGA. The CDR3 is 15 amino acids. The V segment lost 4 bases and the J segment 5 bases; nucleotides outside the gene matches: 9. The CDR3 nucleotides are TGTGCCAGCAGCTCACGGGGGGGTTCCGGTGAGACCCAGTACTTC. Residues: CASSSRGGSGETQYF.

V is TRBV6-2 or TRBV6-3 and J is TRBJ2-5, with D possibly being TRBD2 (7 bases). Germline loops: CDR1 MNHEY, CDR2 SVGEGT. Trimming shortened V by 8 bases and J by 7 bases, and 20 bases separated the two germline ends. This CDR3 contains 14 residues. This CDR3 is CASGLAGASGTQYF. Written as DNA, the CDR3 is TGTGCCAGCGGCCTGGCGGGGGCCTCAGGGACCCAGTACTTC.

This clonotype was observed at least ten times. CDR3 loop: CASSRQGTGSETQYF. The CDR3 region has the DNA TGCGCCAGCAGCCGACAGGGGACCGGTTCTGAGACCCAGTACTTC. The chain links TRBV5-1 to TRBJ2-5; 8 nucleotides agree with TRBD1. V was clipped by 4 bases and J by 5 bases; unmatched bases: 10. Germline loops: CDR1 SGHRS, CDR2 YFSETQ. The CDR3 loop spans 15 amino acids.

The rearrangement uses TRBV6-6 and TRBJ2-1; 13 bases fit TRBD2. Germline V gene sequence: CDR1 MNHNY, CDR2 SVGAGI (reference sequence). V gave up 6 bases and J gave up 9 bases; unmatched junction bases: 11. CDR3 length equals 16 residues. CDR3 protein: CASSPTTSGGAGEQFF. CDR3 sequence (DNA): TGTGCCAGCAGCCCTACTACTAGCGGGGGGGCCGGTGAGCAGTTCTTC.

Concerning this clonotype: The junction shows a germline mismatch at one end, possibly a read error. J is TRBJ1-3 and V is TRBV7-2, with D possibly being TRBD1 (5 bases). Germline CDR1 reads SGHTA; CDR2 reads FQGNSA. The CDR3 contains 13 residues. This CDR3 reads CASRPNTAGLTNF. CDR3 DNA: TGTGCCAGCAGGCCAAATACCGCGGGACTAACCAATTTT.

The sample holds many counts of this clonotype. This chain joins TRBV9 and TRBJ1-6; tentatively, D is TRBD1 (5 bases). The CDR3 is 14 residues long. CDR1 SGDLS and CDR2 YYNGEE come from the germline V gene. Trimming shortened V by 2 bases and J by 8 bases, and 11 bases separated the two germline ends. The CDR3 is CASSVGQGDSPLHF. The CDR3 DNA sequence: TGTGCCAGCAGCGTCGGGCAGGGAGATTCACCCCTCCACTTT.

This clonotype was observed a handful of times. J is TRBJ2-3 and V is TRBV7-3, with 9 bases that match TRBD2. Trimming cost V 8 bases and J 2 bases; bases outside gene matches: 8. Germline assignment: CDR1 SGHTA and CDR2 FQGTGA. CDR3 size: 15 residues. CDR3 bases: TGTGCCAGCGCTCTCGCGGGGGGGACCACAGATACGCAGTATTTT. Amino acids: CASALAGGTTDTQYF.

This clonotype was counted at least ten times. The rearrangement links TRBV6-2 or TRBV6-3 to TRBJ2-3; possibly TRBD1 or TRBD2 for D (5 bases each). V was trimmed by 10 bases and J by 5 bases, leaving 7 bases between them. The CDR3 totals 10 residues. Germline values: CDR1 MNHEY, CDR2 SVGEGT. The CDR3 nucleotides read TGTGCCAAGGGGAGAGATACGCAGTATTTT. Protein: CAKGRDTQYF.

This clonotype was detected only a few times. V is TRBV18 and J is TRBJ2-3; D remains unclear. The CDR3 totals 12 residues. V was cut by 4 bases and J by 4 bases, with 6 bases left in between. Germline assignment: CDR1 KGHSH and CDR2 LQKENI. CDR3 sequence (DNA): TGTGCCAGCTCACGCGACCCAGATACGCAGTATTTT. It specifies CASSRDPDTQYF.

The J gene is TRBJ2-2, the V gene TRBV7-3; TRBD1 aligns across 9 bases. The junction had 10 bases not matched to a gene; V was cut back by 4 bases and J by 4 bases. This CDR3 contains 17 residues. Germline CDR1 SGHTA, CDR2 FQGTGA. CDR3 nucleotides: TGTGCCAGCAGCTCCCCCGGACAGGGGTCGGTCACCGGGGAGCTGTTTTTT. It specifies CASSSPGQGSVTGELFF.

This clonotype was detected ten times or more. The CDR3 is CASRRTGEGTGELFF. CDR3 DNA: TGTGCCAGCAGGAGGACAGGGGAAGGAACCGGGGAGCTGTTTTTT. The rearrangement joins TRBV6-5 to TRBJ2-2, with 9 positions matching TRBD1. This CDR3 spans 15 amino acids. Trimming cost V 6 bases and J 5 bases; bases outside gene matches: 7. Germline CDR1 reads MNHEY; CDR2 reads SVGAGI.

This chain connects TRBV5-1 to TRBJ2-7, with no clear D. Deletions cut 5 bases from V and 5 bases from J, with 11 bases between. CDR3 size: 12 residues. Per the germline V gene, CDR1 is SGHRS and CDR2 is YFSETQ. CDR3 amino acids: CASSSASNEQYF. Here the CDR3 DNA reads TGCGCCAGCAGTTCTGCATCCAACGAGCAGTACTTC.

The V and J genes are TRBV11-2 and TRBJ2-2; D tentatively fits TRBD1 or TRBD2 (5 bases each). Germline CDR1 and CDR2: SGHAT and FQNNGV. Deletions cut 1 base from V and 5 bases from J, with 17 bases between. The CDR3 loop spans 17 amino acids. CDR3 region: CASSLGGGSGFTGELFF. The CDR3 DNA follows: TGTGCCAGCAGCTTAGGGGGCGGGTCCGGGTTTACCGGGGAGCTGTTTTTT.

The chain employs TRBV2 and TRBJ1-4, with a tentative D call TRBD1 (6 bases). Trimming pared 6 bases from V and 8 bases from J, leaving 10 bases between. CDR3 length: 12 amino acids. Germline-derived CDR1 and CDR2 are SNHLY and FYNNEI. DNA for the CDR3: TGTGCCAGCAGGAGGGGGGGAGAAAAACTGTTTTTT. It encodes CASRRGGEKLFF.

This clonotype was observed a few times. The chain is built from TRBV7-2 and TRBJ2-5, with 8 bases that match TRBD1. CDR3 length: 14 amino acids. In germline, CDR1 is SGHTA, CDR2 FQGNSA. The trim removed 3 bases at V and 2 bases at J, leaving 2 bases unmatched. The CDR3 region has the DNA TGTGCCAGCAGCTTCCGGACAGGGCAAGAGACCCAGTACTTC. It encodes CASSFRTGQETQYF. Drawing the rest from reference TRBV7-2 and TRBJ2-5, the complete variable domain is GAGVSQSPSNKVTEKGKDVELRCDPISGHTALYWYRQSLGQGLEFLIYFQGNSAPDKSGLPSDRFSAERTGGSVSTLTIQRTQQEDSAVYLCASSFRTGQETQYFGPGTRLLVL.